The 5 T cell receptor beta chains in this list originate from one sample, sequenced in a study of shared clonotypes between healthy human individuals. Some clones are missing from TCRdb's copy, which holds only in-frame ones; the method was immunoSEQ multiplex PCR. Of roughly 680,000 clones detected, 72% appear once; the ten largest clones hold about 1.8%. Sequences were obtained from memory CD4+ T cells sorted from blood. The subset here: CD45RA-negative fraction. These receptors were taken from a woman in her thirties in good health.

The V and J genes are TRBV29-1 and TRBJ2-1, with TRBD2 matching over 15 bases. Losses at the gene ends were 6 bases for V and 10 bases for J; bases not matched to a gene: 7. CDR1 and CDR2 from the germline V gene are SQVTM and ANQGSEA. The CDR3 length is 14 residues. In DNA, the CDR3 is TGCAGCGTCGAGGGACTAGCGGGAGGAGAGGAGCAGTTCTTC. Its protein is CSVEGLAGGEEQFF.

This clone has a handful of counts. J is TRBJ2-3 and V is TRBV7-9; possible D gene TRBD2, 6 bases. This CDR3 is 15 amino acids long. Germline CDR1 and CDR2: SEHNR and FQNEAQ (reference sequence). V shed 6 bases and J shed 0 bases, with 13 bases lying between them. The CDR3, as DNA: TGTGCCAGCAGTCCACTAGCAGCTAGCACAGATACGCAGTATTTT. Translated, it gives CASSPLAASTDTQYF.

This clone has only a few counts. The genes are TRBV25-1 and TRBJ2-5; TRBD1 matches 7 bases. The J call may be mistaken, given a closer DNA end match to TRBJ2-7. Germline V gives CDR1 MGHDK, CDR2 SYGVNS. This CDR3 is 13 amino acids long. The chain's CDR3 is CASSGGQLYEQYF. The CDR3 DNA is TGTGCCAGCAGTGGGGGACAGCTCTACGAGCAGTACTTC.

This chain uses TRBV5-5 with TRBJ1-5; unclear D gene. The CDR3 extends over 13 amino acids. V dropped 1 base and J dropped 5 bases, with 7 bases sitting between them. Germline lookup yields CDR1 SGHKS and CDR2 YYEKEE (reference sequence). Written as DNA, the CDR3 is TGTGCCAGCAGCTTGTTCGTAGATCAGCCCCAGCATTTT. Translating gives CASSLFVDQPQHF.

The CDR3, as DNA: TGTGCCAGCAGGATCGGATGGAATCAGCCCCAGCATTTT. It yields the protein CASRIGWNQPQHF. The chain uses TRBV27 and TRBJ1-5; D is ambiguous. CDR1 and CDR2 from the germline V gene are MNHEY and SMNVEV (reference sequence). V was clipped by 6 bases and J by 4 bases, with 10 bases between them. The CDR3 is 13 residues long.